These 12 T cell receptor beta chains share one sample of origin, sequenced in a study of T cell responses to AZD1222 COVID-19 vaccine. TCRdb's table, derived via immunoSEQ multiplex PCR, lists solely in-frame clones and lacks some. The sample has 65,000 to 85,000 clones, more than 70% seen once. Sample: peripheral blood, taken 28 days after the second dose of the MenACWY control vaccine. The receptors originated from an adult who received the MenACWY meningococcal vaccine as a control.

The gene calls are TRBV6-5 and TRBJ2-2; D is possibly TRBD2 (6 bases). Trimming took off 10 bases at V and 7 bases at J, with 13 bases between the two ends. Germline CDR1 and CDR2: MNHEY and SVGAGI. CDR3 size: 12 residues. The DNA for the CDR3 is TGTGCCACTAGGGGACTCCTCGGGGAGCTGTTTTTT. It is translated as CATRGLLGELFF.

The chain links TRBV7-7 to TRBJ2-7; 11 positions match TRBD2. The CDR3 consists of 15 residues. Germline values: CDR1 SSHAT, CDR2 FNYEAQ (reference sequence). After removal of 5 bases from V and 7 bases from J, the junction contained 10 bases not matched to a gene. This CDR3 reads CASSPGTSGAQEQYF. CDR3 sequence (DNA): TGTGCCAGCAGCCCCGGGACTAGCGGCGCCCAGGAGCAGTACTTC.

V usage is TRBV5-4 and J usage is TRBJ1-1; possibly TRBD1 for D (5 bases). V was shortened by 4 bases and J by 2 bases, with 24 bases between the two germline ends. CDR3 length equals 18 residues. Germline loops: CDR1 SGHNT, CDR2 YYREEE (reference sequence). CDR3 nucleotide sequence: TGTGCCAGCAGCCAGCGGGGGATCAACACTTGGGGCAACACTGAAGCTTTCTTT. Translated: CASSQRGINTWGNTEAFF.

The chain joins TRBV6-4 to TRBJ2-3, with 8 bases identical to TRBD2. In germline, CDR1 is MRHNA, CDR2 SNTAGT. V was pared by 0 bases and J by 1 base, with 0 bases of the junction left unmatched. This CDR3 comprises 15 residues. In DNA, the CDR3 is TGTGCCAGCAGTGACTCGCGGGGGGGCACAGATACGCAGTATTTT. It translates to CASSDSRGGTDTQYF.

V is TRBV5-1 and J is TRBJ2-5; D is perhaps TRBD1 or TRBD2 (5 bases each). Germline lookup yields CDR1 SGHRS and CDR2 YFSETQ. The CDR3 length is 13 residues. V lost 3 bases to trimming and J lost 6 bases, with 12 bases between them. CDR3 residues: CASSWDAAKTQYF. The CDR3 nucleotides are TGCGCCAGCAGCTGGGACGCCGCGAAGACCCAGTACTTC.

The chain has TRBV7-2 and TRBJ1-3; possible D gene TRBD1, 5 bases. CDR3 length: 17 residues. Trimming stripped 3 bases from V and 2 bases from J, with 17 bases between. CDR1 is SGHTA, CDR2 FQGNSA, per germline. The CDR3 sequence is CASSLGIAGAAGNTIYF. CDR3 nucleotide sequence: TGTGCCAGCAGCTTGGGGATCGCTGGGGCCGCTGGAAACACCATATATTTT.

This chain uses TRBV19 with TRBJ1-6; unclear D gene. V dropped 1 base and J dropped 8 bases, with 15 bases sitting between them. The CDR3 has 16 amino acids. Germline CDR1 and CDR2: LNHDA and SQIVND (reference sequence). CDR3: CASSIGAVRSDSPLHF. The CDR3 DNA reads TGTGCCAGTAGTATAGGGGCAGTTCGTTCTGATTCACCCCTCCACTTT.

This chain uses TRBV15 with TRBJ1-2; a possible D gene is TRBD1 (5 bases). Germline assignment: CDR1 LNHNV and CDR2 YYDKDF (reference sequence). The V gene lost 0 bases and the J gene lost 5 bases, with 13 bases spanning the gap. The CDR3 loop spans 15 amino acids. The CDR3 nucleotides read TGTGCCACCAGCAGAGATCTTGGGGGGAGATATGGCTACACCTTC. This sequence encodes CATSRDLGGRYGYTF.

This clone was observed once. The V gene is TRBV19, the J gene TRBJ1-5, with 7 bases lining up with TRBD1. Germline loops: CDR1 LNHDA, CDR2 SQIVND (reference sequence). The ends lost 3 bases at V and 5 bases at J; junction bases unmatched: 4. This CDR3 spans 14 amino acids. CDR3 sequence (DNA): TGTGCCAGTAGTATCGATAGGGGGCATCAGCCCCAGCATTTT. It translates to CASSIDRGHQPQHF.

The V gene is TRBV9, the J gene TRBJ1-3, with 8 positions matching TRBD1. Germline CDR1 reads SGDLS; CDR2 reads YYNGEE. The ends lost 1 base at V and 4 bases at J; junction bases unmatched: 7. This CDR3 comprises 16 residues. The DNA for the CDR3 is TGTGCCAGCAGCGTATCCTTACAGGGGGAAGGAAACACCATATATTTT. It is translated as CASSVSLQGEGNTIYF.

This chain uses TRBV20-1 with TRBJ2-5; maybe TRBD2 (6 bases). Germline values: CDR1 DFQATT, CDR2 SNEGSKA (reference sequence). Trimming removed 2 bases from V and 7 bases from J, with 8 bases in between. The CDR3 is 11 amino acids. The CDR3 DNA is TGCAGTGCTAGAACCGGGGGGACCCAGTACTTC. Its protein product is CSARTGGTQYF.

The CDR3: CASSEGTGMMNTEAFF. DNA for the CDR3: TGTGCCAGCAGTGAAGGGACAGGTATGATGAACACTGAAGCTTTCTTT. This sequence joins TRBV2 and TRBJ1-1; 7 nucleotides line up with TRBD1. The germline gives CDR1 SNHLY, CDR2 FYNNEI. CDR3 length equals 16 residues. Germline trimming cut 1 base from V and 0 bases from J; bases unmatched to any gene: 5.